The present entry profiles one T cell receptor (beta chain) with its context. The CDR3 spans 13 residues. V lost 1 base to trimming and J lost 3 bases, with 6 bases between them. This entry belongs to a study of blood T cell repertoires in COVID-19. Study background: T cells, B-cell-depleted T cells, or PBMCs provided the cDNA or gDNA that served as material.

Produced via immunoSEQ multiplex PCR; TCRdb's table is partial and in-frame only. Seen here are roughly 190,000 clones, approximately 94% observed once, and the top ten hold 0.76%. The receptor's source is a man aged 30-40 years with COVID-19, enrolled during active disease. The gene calls are TRBV12-3 or TRBV12-4 and TRBJ1-1, with unresolved D. Sequencing was carried out using peripheral blood. CDR3 DNA sequence: TGTGCCAGCAGTTTAGTGGCGGACACTGAAGCTTTCTTT. This gives the protein CASSLVADTEAFF.